The 18 T cell receptor beta chains listed next were all sequenced from one sample in a study of regulatory T cells in long-lasting Graves disease. Time point noted: persistent/refractory GD, antithyroid drugs over 5 years with positive TRAb. Generation of the TCR library employed RNA extracted from PBMCs. Researchers made TCR beta libraries by using iRepertoire HTBI primers and running Arm-PCR on CDR3 regions. Each CDR3 protein is one row after TCRdb ran MiXCR on the multiplex PCR reads. The data hold over 300,000 distinct CDR3 sequences, with around a fifth observed a single time. This material consisted of peripheral blood mononuclear cells (PBMCs), taken when the disease was refractory, from a patient treated with antithyroid drugs. All receptors derive from a female donor with Graves disease.

The rearrangement links TRBV30 to TRBJ1-1, with D unresolved. With 1 base removed from V and 0 bases from J, the gap between germline ends came to 6 bases. Germline CDR1 is GTSNPN and CDR2 is SVGIG (reference sequence). The CDR3 is made up of 13 amino acids. As DNA, the CDR3 is TGTGCCTGGAGTGGTAGGTTGAACACTGAAGCTTTCTTT. Protein: CAWSGRLNTEAFF.

This clonotype was recorded a few times. The chain employs TRBV28 and TRBJ2-2; the D call may be TRBD1 or TRBD2 (5 bases each). Germline-derived CDR1 and CDR2 are MDHEN and SYDVKM. There are 16 residues in the CDR3. V was clipped by 5 bases and J by 1 base, with 14 bases between them. CDR3 DNA: TGTGCCAGCAGTGGACTCCGGGACGTGAACACCGGGGAGCTGTTTTTT. Its protein product is CASSGLRDVNTGELFF.

The chain uses TRBV28 and TRBJ2-5, with 7 bases aligning to TRBD2. With 6 bases clipped from V and 5 bases from J, the junction kept 9 bases outside the gene matches. CDR1 and CDR2 from the germline V gene are MDHEN and SYDVKM. This CDR3 is 14 amino acids long. CDR3 sequence (DNA): TGTGCCAGCAGGACGGCGGGAGTATTTGAGACCCAGTACTTC. It yields the protein CASRTAGVFETQYF.

The rearrangement joins TRBV19 to TRBJ2-2, with D maybe TRBD2 (5 bases). V was trimmed by 4 bases and J by 6 bases, leaving 15 bases between them. Germline V gene sequence: CDR1 LNHDA, CDR2 SQIVND (reference sequence). The CDR3 is 15 amino acids. The CDR3 reads CASSTGVGLSGELFF. The CDR3 DNA reads TGTGCCAGTAGTACCGGGGTTGGTTTGTCCGGGGAGCTGTTTTTT.

This clonotype turned up a few times. At one end the junction does not follow the germline gene, possibly because of a read error. The gene calls are TRBV9 and TRBJ1-2; D is ambiguous. CDR1 and CDR2 (germline): SGDLS, YYNGEE. The CDR3 loop spans 12 amino acids. The CDR3 bases are TGTGCCAGCAGCGTAGGGGGAGACAAACCCATCTTC. The encoded protein is CASSVGGDKPIF.

In this sample, this clonotype turned up many times. The V call is TRBV12-3 or TRBV12-4, the J call TRBJ1-2; tentatively, D is TRBD1 (5 bases). V was cut by 6 bases and J by 2 bases, with 16 bases left in between. This CDR3 comprises 15 residues. The CDR3 DNA is TGTGCCAGCAGCTTGGCCGGGACTGGGAACTATGGCTACACCTTC. It translates to CASSLAGTGNYGYTF.

DNA of the CDR3: TGCAGTGCTAGACCCCTCTCCGGGACAGGCCGGGGCGGGGAGCTGTTTTTT. Encoded protein: CSARPLSGTGRGGELFF. The chain has TRBV20-1 and TRBJ2-2; 8 nucleotides line up with TRBD1. Germline lookup yields CDR1 DFQATT and CDR2 SNEGSKA (reference sequence). Trimming removed 2 bases from V and 7 bases from J; junction bases left unmatched: 15. The CDR3 extends over 17 amino acids.

With regard to this clonotype: This could be a read error, since a much larger clone is one nucleotide away. This CDR3 is missing its conserved last phenylalanine or tryptophan, likely due to a read error. The chain carries TRBV6-1 and TRBJ2-2, with 7 bases identical to TRBD1. The trim removed 8 bases at V and 2 bases at J, leaving 11 bases unmatched. Germline-derived CDR1 and CDR2 are MNHNS and SASEGT. This CDR3 comprises 16 residues. CDR3 DNA: TGTGCCAGCCAGGGAAAAGGGACAGTAAACACCGGGGAGCTGTTTCTT. Protein: CASQGKGTVNTGELFL.

This clonotype showed up many times. The rearrangement uses TRBV6-5 and TRBJ2-7; D is ambiguous. V was trimmed by 2 bases and J by 5 bases, leaving 4 bases between them. Germline-derived CDR1 and CDR2 are MNHEY and SVGAGI. The CDR3 contains 11 residues. Written as DNA, the CDR3 is TGTGCCAGCAGTTACGGGGACGAGCAGTACTTC. This gives the protein CASSYGDEQYF.

This clonotype was recorded many times. This chain uses TRBV27 with TRBJ1-1, with 7 positions matching TRBD1. The junction had 12 bases not matched to a gene; V was cut back by 10 bases and J by 1 base. CDR1 and CDR2 (germline): MNHEY, SMNVEV (reference sequence). The CDR3 has 15 amino acids. The CDR3 DNA reads TGTGCCACCTGGGACAGACGTTATGGGAACACTGAAGCTTTCTTT. This translates into CATWDRRYGNTEAFF.

In its sample, this clonotype was seen a few times. The chain has TRBV30 and TRBJ2-5, with a tentative D call TRBD1 (5 bases). This CDR3 comprises 16 residues. Germline CDR1 reads GTSNPN; CDR2 reads SVGIG (reference sequence). V lost 0 bases to trimming and J lost 5 bases, with 19 bases between them. CDR3 residues: CAWSVKPYQGLETQYF. The CDR3, as DNA: TGTGCCTGGAGTGTAAAGCCCTACCAGGGTTTGGAGACCCAGTACTTC.

In the case of this clonotype: The junction departs from germline at one end; a sequencing error may be responsible. V and J are TRBV12-3 or TRBV12-4 and TRBJ1-5, with D maybe TRBD1 (5 bases). This CDR3 spans 13 amino acids. The CDR3 DNA reads TGTGCCAGCAGTTTAAGTCCCAGGGAACCCCGGCATTTT. Translated: CASSLSPREPRHF.

The gene calls are TRBV19 and TRBJ1-1, with TRBD1 matching over 7 bases. J lost 1 base, V lost 4 bases, and 6 bases had no gene match. This CDR3 is 15 amino acids long. Per the germline V gene, CDR1 is LNHDA and CDR2 is SQIVND (reference sequence). The CDR3 sequence is CASSRTGQTNTEAFF. In nucleotides, the CDR3 is TGTGCCAGTAGTAGGACGGGACAGACGAACACTGAAGCTTTCTTT.

This clonotype was detected many times. The chain carries TRBV20-1 and TRBJ1-6; D uncertain. The CDR3 totals 15 residues. Trimming removed 3 bases from V and 7 bases from J, with 16 bases in between. CDR1 and CDR2 (germline): DFQATT, SNEGSKA (reference sequence). The CDR3 protein is CSARAGSIVNSPLHF. The CDR3 DNA is TGCAGTGCTAGGGCAGGATCAATCGTCAATTCACCCCTCCACTTT.

This clonotype showed up just a few times. The chain links TRBV19 to TRBJ2-7; D might be TRBD1 (7 bases). The CDR3 is made up of 14 amino acids. Germline loops: CDR1 LNHDA, CDR2 SQIVND (reference sequence). V was cut by 5 bases and J by 5 bases, with 16 bases left in between. CDR3 coding DNA: TGTGCCAGTAGTTCCAGGGGGGCCGGGGACGAGCAGTACTTC. This codes for CASSSRGAGDEQYF.

The table lists this clonotype with a few counts. This sequence joins TRBV4-2 and TRBJ2-5; D is unresolved. Germline V gene data show CDR1 as LGHNA and CDR2 as YNFKEQ. This CDR3 has 13 amino acids. Trimming removed 4 bases from V and 5 bases from J, with 11 bases in between. CDR3 nucleotides: TGTGCCAGCAGCCCGACTCTGAGGGAGACCCAGTACTTC. Translation gives CASSPTLRETQYF.

The V gene is TRBV6-1, the J gene TRBJ1-6, with 10 bases fitting TRBD1. The V gene's germline CDR1 is MNHNS and CDR2 SASEGT. The CDR3 runs to 15 residues. Losses at the gene ends were 5 bases for V and 7 bases for J; bases not matched to a gene: 5. The CDR3 DNA reads TGTGCCAGCAGTCAAATGGGACAGGGGAATTCACCCCTCCACTTT. This codes for CASSQMGQGNSPLHF.

This clonotype was seen repeatedly, ten times or more. The chain joins TRBV11-2 to TRBJ2-7, with 7 bases lining up with TRBD1. The germline V gene encodes CDR1 SGHAT and CDR2 FQNNGV. Trimming cost V 6 bases and J 2 bases; bases outside gene matches: 4. The CDR3 has 13 residues. The CDR3 reads CASSDRAPYEQYF. CDR3 sequence (DNA): TGTGCCAGCAGTGACAGGGCACCCTACGAGCAGTACTTC.